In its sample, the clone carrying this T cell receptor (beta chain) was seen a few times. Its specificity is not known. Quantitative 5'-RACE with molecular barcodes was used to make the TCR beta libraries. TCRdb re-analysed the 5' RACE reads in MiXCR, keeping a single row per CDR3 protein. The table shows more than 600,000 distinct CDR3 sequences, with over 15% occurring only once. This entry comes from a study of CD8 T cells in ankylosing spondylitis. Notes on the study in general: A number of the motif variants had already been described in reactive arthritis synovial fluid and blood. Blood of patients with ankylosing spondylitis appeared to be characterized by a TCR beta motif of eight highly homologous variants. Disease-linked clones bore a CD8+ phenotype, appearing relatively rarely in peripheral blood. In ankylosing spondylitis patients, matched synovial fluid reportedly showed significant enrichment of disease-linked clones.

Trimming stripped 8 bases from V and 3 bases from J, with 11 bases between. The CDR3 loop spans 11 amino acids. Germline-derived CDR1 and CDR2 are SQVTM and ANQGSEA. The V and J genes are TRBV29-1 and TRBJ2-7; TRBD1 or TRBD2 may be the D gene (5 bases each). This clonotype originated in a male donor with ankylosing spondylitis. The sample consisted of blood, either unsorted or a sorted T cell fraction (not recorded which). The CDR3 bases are TGCAGCATAGCGACAGACTACGAGCAGTACTTC. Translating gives CSIATDYEQYF.